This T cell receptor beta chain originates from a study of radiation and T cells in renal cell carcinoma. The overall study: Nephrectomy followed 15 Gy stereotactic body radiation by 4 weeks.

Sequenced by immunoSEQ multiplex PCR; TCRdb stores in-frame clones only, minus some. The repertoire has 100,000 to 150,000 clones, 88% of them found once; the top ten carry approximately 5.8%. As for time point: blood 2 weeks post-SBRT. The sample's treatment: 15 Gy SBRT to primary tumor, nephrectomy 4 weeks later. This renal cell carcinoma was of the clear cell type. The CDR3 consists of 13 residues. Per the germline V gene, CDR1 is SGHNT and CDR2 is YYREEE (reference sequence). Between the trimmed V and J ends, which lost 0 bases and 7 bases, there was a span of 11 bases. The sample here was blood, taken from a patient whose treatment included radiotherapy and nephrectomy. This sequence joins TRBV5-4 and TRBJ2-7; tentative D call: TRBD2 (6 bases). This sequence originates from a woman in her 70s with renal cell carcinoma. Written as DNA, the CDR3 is TGTGCCAGCAGCTTGGCCTCAGGGAGGGAGCAGTACTTC. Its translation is CASSLASGREQYF.